This passage covers 7 T cell receptor beta chains from one sample sequenced in a study of sequential checkpoint blockade in melanoma (dated by TCRdb to about 2019). Reading the label with the study, this specimen's treatment or condition is: randomized to nivolumab then ipilimumab (arm A) or the reverse (arm B). Library creation used the immunoSEQ multiplex PCR assay. TCRdb took this table from immuneACCESS and kept in-frame rearrangements with V and J called. Such tables lack part of the clones; where checked against another copy, unresolved V genes explain under half of the gap, and the rest is unexplained. The sample table shows 30,000 to 40,000 clones, and roughly 85% are seen once. Roughly an eighth of the sample lies in the top ten. The sample here was CD8+ T cells sorted from blood (inferred from file names), taken from a patient given nivolumab and ipilimumab in sequence. These receptors all stem from a human donor with melanoma.

V and J are TRBV27 and TRBJ2-1; 7 bases agree with TRBD2. CDR3 length: 14 residues. The trim removed 4 bases at V and 6 bases at J, leaving 6 bases unmatched. The germline V gene encodes CDR1 MNHEY and CDR2 SMNVEV (reference sequence). The CDR3 loop reads CASSSSSGANEQFF. CDR3 in DNA: TGTGCCAGCAGTTCCTCTAGCGGAGCCAATGAGCAGTTCTTC.

The chain employs TRBV6-5 and TRBJ2-7, with 8 nucleotides matching TRBD2. From germline, CDR1 is MNHEY and CDR2 SVGAGI. The CDR3 loop spans 14 amino acids. J lost 4 bases, V lost 7 bases, and 9 bases had no gene match. As DNA, the CDR3 is TGTGCCAGCAAGAATAGCGGGGACTCTTACGAGCAGTACGTC. Translating it yields CASKNSGDSYEQYV.

This chain connects TRBV9 to TRBJ2-1; a weak D match, TRBD1 (6 bases). Trimming removed 0 bases at V and 7 bases at J, with 20 bases between. Germline V gene lookup returns CDR1 SGDLS and CDR2 YYNGEE. This CDR3 region has 17 residues. The CDR3 is CASSVEGVAITRNEQFF. The CDR3 DNA reads TGTGCCAGCAGCGTAGAGGGGGTAGCGATTACAAGGAATGAGCAGTTCTTC. Looking up the rest from reference TRBV9 and TRBJ2-1 gives the full variable domain: DSGVTQTPKHLITATGQRVTLRCSPRSGDLSVYWYQQSLDQGLQFLIQYYNGEERAKGNILERFSAQQFPDLHSELNLSSLELGDSALYFCASSVEGVAITRNEQFFGPGTRLTVL.

The sample holds a few counts of this clone. The V gene is TRBV2, the J gene TRBJ2-7, with D possibly TRBD1 on 5 matching bases. Trimming shortened V by 8 bases and J by 4 bases, and 12 bases separated the two germline ends. Germline V CDR1 and CDR2: SNHLY, FYNNEI. CDR3 size: 12 residues. DNA for the CDR3: TGTGCCAGCGGCAGGGTCCTATACGAGCAGTACTTC. It specifies CASGRVLYEQYF.

The rearrangement links TRBV2 to TRBJ1-2; possibly TRBD1 for D (5 bases). CDR1 is SNHLY and CDR2 is FYNNEI in the germline V gene. Deletions cut 8 bases from V and 0 bases from J, with 16 bases between. The CDR3 runs to 15 residues. DNA for the CDR3: TGTGCCAGCGGGATAGGGGAGGTCCCTAACTATGGCTACACCTTC. Protein: CASGIGEVPNYGYTF.

The chain uses TRBV5-1 and TRBJ1-2; tentatively, D is TRBD1 (5 bases). There are 13 residues in the CDR3. V was trimmed by 3 bases and J by 6 bases, leaving 12 bases between them. Germline CDR1 SGHRS, CDR2 YFSETQ. CDR3 coding DNA: TGCGCCAGCAGCTGGGGGGTTATGGATGGCTACACCTTC. Residues: CASSWGVMDGYTF.

The rearrangement uses TRBV19 and TRBJ2-7, with 7 bases lining up with TRBD1. The CDR3 loop spans 14 amino acids. With V trimmed by 6 bases and J by 4 bases, 9 bases remained unmatched. Germline assignment: CDR1 LNHDA and CDR2 SQIVND (reference sequence). CDR3 sequence (DNA): TGTGCCAGTAGAAGAAAGGGGGCAGGGTACGAGCAGTACGTC. Encoded protein: CASRRKGAGYEQYV.